Given below is one T cell receptor beta chain in context. Here immunoSEQ multiplex PCR was the method, and the copy in TCRdb shows in-frame clones only, minus some. The sample has around 450,000 clones, about 93% seen once. This specimen comes from a study of Ad26.COV2.S vaccination and SARS-CoV-2 variants. As to treatment: about 20 received Ad26.COV2.S at low or high dose, single or two shots; a few received placebo; per-sample allocation not given. The samples were gathered on day 63 after the first injection of vaccine or placebo. This clonotype originated in a person aged 18-60 years who received the Ad26.COV2.S COVID-19 vaccine or a placebo. The input for sequencing was peripheral blood, taken in a trial of Ad26.COV2.S vaccine versus placebo.

In DNA form, the CDR3 reads TGTGCCAGCAGAAAACCGGGACAGGGGTTGTATGAGCAGTTCTTC. Its translation is CASRKPGQGLYEQFF. This chain connects TRBV6-5 to TRBJ2-1, with TRBD1 matching 10 bases. Germline loops: CDR1 MNHEY, CDR2 SVGAGI. The ends lost 6 bases at V and 8 bases at J; junction bases unmatched: 10. This CDR3 spans 15 amino acids.